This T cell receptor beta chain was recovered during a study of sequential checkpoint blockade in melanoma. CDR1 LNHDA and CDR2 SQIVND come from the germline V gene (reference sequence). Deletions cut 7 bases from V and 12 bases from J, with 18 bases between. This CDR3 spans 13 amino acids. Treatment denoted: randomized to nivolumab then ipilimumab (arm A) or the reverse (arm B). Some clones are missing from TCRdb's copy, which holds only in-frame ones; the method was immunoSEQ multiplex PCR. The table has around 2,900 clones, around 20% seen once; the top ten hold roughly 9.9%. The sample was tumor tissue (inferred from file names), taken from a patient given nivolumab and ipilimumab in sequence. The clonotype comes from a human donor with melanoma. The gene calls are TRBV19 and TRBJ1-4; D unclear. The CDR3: CASKERPSGELFF. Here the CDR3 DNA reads TGTGCCAGTAAAGAGCGCCCAAGCGGGGAACTGTTTTTT.